This TCR beta chain was identified during a study of identical twins. The CDR3 length is 13 residues. Trimming cost V 3 bases and J 1 base, with 6 bases left between them. TCRdb fed the 5' RACE reads into MiXCR, producing one record per CDR3 protein. The sample holds 700,000 to 950,000 distinct CDR3 sequences, roughly 12% seen once. The sample was also reused in another study, on yellow fever vaccine responses in identical twins.

This TCR derives from a woman aged 18-30 years in good health. The sample consisted of PBMCs. V and J are TRBV12-3 or TRBV12-4 and TRBJ1-1; D call uncertain. CDR3 loop: CASSFNWNTEAFF. DNA of the CDR3: TGTGCCAGCAGTTTTAACTGGAACACTGAAGCTTTCTTT.